This T cell receptor (beta chain) stems from a study of CD8+ T cells in alopecia areata (dated by TCRdb to 2017 to 2018). About the study as a whole: The treated patients took part in an open-label pilot trial in which moderate-to-severe alopecia areata was treated with oral tofacitinib at 5 to 10 mg twice daily. Tofacitinib was administered for 6 to 18 months, and 6 months of follow-up off drug were then conducted to assess delayed response and recurrence. In treated patients, disease severity was measured using the SALT score, which gives the percentage of scalp surface area affected. In both human patients and the C3H/HeJ mouse model, the study applied high-throughput TCRbeta sequencing to look at T cell clonal expansion in alopecia areata. Scalp tissue and sorted CD4+ and CD8+ peripheral blood T cells from patchy and totalis/universalis alopecia areata patients and from healthy controls were covered by human TCRbeta sequencing. Biopsies were taken from tofacitinib-treated patients at baseline and again at 4 and 24 weeks into treatment, and several of those patients also had a later scalp biopsy. Scalp clonality was compared across normal scalp (n=4), patchy alopecia areata scalp (n=8), and alopecia totalis/universalis scalp (n=8). RNA was obtained with the PAXgene miRNA kit for fixed scalp, the miRNeasy kit for PBMCs, and the RNeasy kit for mouse skin. TCRbeta CDR3 regions were amplified by immunoSEQ multiplex PCR using 35 Vbeta forward and 13 Jbeta reverse primers. Overall study outcomes, separate from this receptor: Compared with mice, TCR sequences shared between patients were less clear, possibly partly because of HLA diversity across the patient population. Unlike mouse skin, where gammadelta T cells dominate, normal human skin contains resident alphabeta T cells that get sequenced too, which complicates analysis of the scalp TCR repertoire. With tofacitinib, both scalp clonality and the number of expanded CD8+ clones among the top 100 scalp clones went down significantly. During tofacitinib treatment, many expanded lesional clones stuck around in both scalp and blood, and this persistence may partly explain why relapse happens after treatment is stopped. Lesional scalp, especially in alopecia totalis/universalis, showed higher clonality and more expanded CD8+ clones than normal scalp, suggesting antigenic drive. Because the treated cohort was small and had only one nonresponder, larger studies are needed to examine links between baseline CD8+ expansion and response.

About this clone: There is no known antigen for this receptor. No much larger clone exists at a distance of one base, and base qualities are not known.

What this sample's treatment or condition label stands for: oral pan-JAK inhibitor, 5-10 mg twice daily. Lesional scalp punch biopsies and peripheral blood were collected from alopecia areata patients. After PBMCs were isolated by density centrifugation and stained for CD3, CD4 and CD8, a FACSAria was used to sort CD4+ and CD8+ T cells. The library was generated by the immunoSEQ multiplex PCR assay. RNA was extracted from all samples and reverse transcribed into cDNA, which served as template for TCR sequencing. SuperScript III was used for first-strand cDNA synthesis, primed with a 2:1 mix of oligo-dT and random hexamers. A synthetic immune receptor repertoire was used to gauge amplification bias, and whatever bias remained was removed computationally. The original pipeline was this. After raw reads were preprocessed to remove errors, the CDR3 was defined following IMGT conventions as running from the conserved cysteine to phenylalanine. To get clonality, Shannon entropy was normalized by log2 of the number of productive unique TCRs and the result was subtracted from 1. CD4 or CD8 identity of scalp clones was inferred by cross-referencing scalp TCRbeta sequences with sorted blood CD4 and CD8 repertoires. This immuneACCESS table, as held by TCRdb, lists in-frame sequences with V and J called but not all clones. Of the missing ones, under half trace to an unresolved V gene in checked studies; the others have no known cause. V, J and clone size were drawn from that table, and D and trimming were deduced from the DNA. This sample lists 150,000 to 200,000 clones; 64% were detected once. The ten biggest clones cover approximately 1.4% of the sample.

The specimen comprised CD4+ T cells sorted from blood, sampled between weeks 47 and 50, from a patient treated with tofacitinib. The TCR sequence derives from a human donor with alopecia areata.

The CDR3 sequence is CASSASGISTDTQYF. The nucleotides read TGTGCCAGCAGTGCATCCGGCATCAGCACAGATACGCAGTATTTT. Rearrangement joined TRBV6-1 to TRBJ2-3, with an unclear D gene assignment. The germline V gene supplies CDR1 MNHNS and CDR2 SASEGT. Deletion took 4 bases off V and 0 bases off J, with a span of 11 bases between the germline ends. The CDR3 numbers 15 residues from cysteine through phenylalanine. Left in the record is the CDR3 DNA by itself, 45 bases read in frame from the first base.